This TCR beta chain is from a study of tumor and adjacent non-tumor tissue in lung cancer. Points from the study as a whole: Shorter survival was associated with higher TCR diversity in tumors.

No cell sorting was done before RNA was extracted from the tissue. Donors were chemotherapy-naive, newly diagnosed lung cancer surgical patients in China, August–late 2014. Three rounds of nested PCR, following a modified ARM-PCR protocol, produced the TCRbeta library. TCRdb reprocessed the multiplex PCR reads via MiXCR and lists one record per CDR3 protein. The sample consists of 65,000 to 80,000 distinct CDR3 sequences, about three quarters of them appearing once. A remark on this clonotype: Antigen specificity is unknown. The junction differs from germline at one of its ends, possibly a read error.

CDR3 length: 14 residues. Sequences were obtained from lung tumor tissue. The rearrangement links TRBV12-3 or TRBV12-4 to TRBJ2-2; D may be TRBD2 (6 bases). This TCR was sampled from a man in his fifties or sixties with non-small cell lung cancer. CDR3 bases: TGTGCCAGCAGTTCGGGAGTAGCGGTCGGGGAGATGGTTTTT. Its protein is CASSSGVAVGEMVF.